This TCR beta chain originates from a study of cytomegalovirus exposure and HLA in healthy donors. Use of 60 Vbeta and 13 Jbeta primers characterized the PCR. The method was immunoSEQ multiplex PCR; TCRdb's version includes in-frame clones alone and lacks a portion of them. The profile covers around 160,000 clones, with around three quarters appearing a single time and 6.7% taken by the ten largest. Findings and caveats of the study: For cytomegalovirus status, the classifier reportedly gave diagnoses with high specificity and sensitivity. Cytomegalovirus association was assigned to about 150 TCR beta chains.

Regarding donors, all were healthy bone marrow donors. A note on this clone: No antigen is known for it.

The CDR3 totals 12 residues. The germline V and J ends were trimmed by 3 bases and 6 bases, with 9 bases remaining between them. CDR1 and CDR2 (germline): SGHAT, FQNNGV. The chain carries TRBV11-2 and TRBJ2-7; tentative D call: TRBD1 (5 bases). Sequences were obtained from PBMCs. This receptor was taken from a woman aged 40-49 years in good health and CMV-seropositive. Here the CDR3 DNA reads TGTGCCAGCAGCTTGCAGGGCCTCGAGCAGTACTTC. This translates into CASSLQGLEQYF.